Below, 26 T cell receptor beta chains from the same sample are listed, as sequenced in a study of blood T cell repertoires in COVID-19. Assay: immunoSEQ multiplex PCR; the TCRdb copy retains only in-frame clones and omits some. The sample has 150,000 to 250,000 clones; 94% are singletons. Sequenced sample: peripheral blood. The receptors were sampled from a man younger than 45 with COVID-19, enrolled during active disease.

This sequence joins TRBV6-1 and TRBJ2-5; possible D gene TRBD1, 5 bases. CDR1 is MNHNS and CDR2 is SASEGT in the germline V gene. Trimming pared 3 bases from V and 5 bases from J, leaving 10 bases between. The CDR3 is made up of 13 amino acids. The CDR3 reads CASSDQGTETQYF. The CDR3 DNA follows: TGTGCCAGCAGTGACCAGGGTACCGAGACCCAGTACTTC.

A single count supports this clone. The chain links TRBV9 to TRBJ1-1; unclear D gene. Trimming pared 4 bases from V and 6 bases from J, leaving 13 bases between. Germline lookup yields CDR1 SGDLS and CDR2 YYNGEE. This CDR3 is built from 13 residues. CDR3 in amino acids: CASSLLGSAEAFF. The CDR3 nucleotides read TGTGCCAGCAGCCTCCTGGGGAGCGCTGAAGCTTTCTTT.

The CDR3 is CASSQTAPTDTQYF. CDR3 DNA: TGCGCCAGCAGCCAGACTGCTCCAACAGATACGCAGTATTTT. V and J are TRBV5-1 and TRBJ2-3; no clear D. The CDR3 runs to 14 residues. V lost 4 bases to trimming and J lost 3 bases, with 12 bases between them. CDR1 SGHRS and CDR2 YFSETQ come from the germline V gene.

V and J are TRBV23-1 and TRBJ1-5, with D tentatively TRBD1 (5 bases). TRBV23-1 is designated an ORF whose function remains uncertain. V dropped 3 bases and J dropped 0 bases, with 15 bases sitting between them. This CDR3 comprises 17 residues. CDR3 sequence: CASSQVAGTNSNQPQHF. CDR3 bases: TGCGCCAGCAGTCAGGTCGCGGGGACCAATAGCAATCAGCCCCAGCATTTT.

The chain recombines TRBV7-9 with TRBJ1-3; D is perhaps TRBD1 (6 bases). The CDR3 is 18 amino acids. V dropped 3 bases and J dropped 0 bases, with 18 bases sitting between them. The germline V gene has CDR1 SEHNR and CDR2 FQNEAQ (reference sequence). CDR3 sequence (DNA): TGTGCCAGCAGCTTTCGCGAAGTGGACAGTGGCTCTGGAAACACCATATATTTT. Encoded protein: CASSFREVDSGSGNTIYF.

This clone was counted a few times. The rearrangement joins TRBV5-1 to TRBJ1-6; TRBD1 agrees at 7 bases. The CDR3 extends over 14 amino acids. CDR1 and CDR2 from the germline V gene are SGHRS and YFSETQ. V shed 4 bases, J shed 7 bases, and the junction held 5 bases outside the gene matches. The CDR3 loop is CASSPGQRNSPLHF. CDR3 bases: TGCGCCAGCAGCCCGGGACAGAGAAATTCACCCCTCCACTTT.

The rearrangement uses TRBV2 and TRBJ1-2; D is unresolved. V lost 6 bases, J lost 0 bases, and 14 bases lay in between. The CDR3 has 15 residues. Germline values: CDR1 SNHLY, CDR2 FYNNEI. The CDR3 reads CASSLQPTSNYGYTF. The DNA of the CDR3 is TGTGCCAGCAGCCTACAGCCTACTTCTAACTATGGCTACACCTTC.

This sequence joins TRBV2 and TRBJ2-5; D might be TRBD2 (5 bases). This CDR3 region has 14 residues. Trimming shortened V by 3 bases and J by 5 bases, and 13 bases separated the two germline ends. CDR1 and CDR2 from the germline V gene are SNHLY and FYNNEI. CDR3 DNA sequence: TGTGCCAGCAGTGATCTACTAGTCGGTGAGACCCAGTACTTC. Residues: CASSDLLVGETQYF.

This chain joins TRBV6-4 and TRBJ2-2, with TRBD1 as a possible D gene (5 bases). The CDR3 is 14 amino acids. Looked up from germline, CDR1 is MRHNA and CDR2 is SNTAGT. The germline V and J ends were trimmed by 4 bases and 6 bases, with 12 bases remaining between them. This CDR3 is CASSASRVSGELFF. In DNA, the CDR3 is TGTGCCAGCAGTGCTTCCAGGGTTTCCGGGGAGCTGTTTTTT.

This clone occurred once. This chain uses TRBV6-1 with TRBJ2-2; D is ambiguous. CDR1 is MNHNS, CDR2 SASEGT, per germline. Trimming shortened V by 1 base and J by 2 bases, and 5 bases separated the two germline ends. There are 14 residues in the CDR3. CDR3 in amino acids: CASSEGHNTGELFF. CDR3 sequence (DNA): TGTGCCAGCAGTGAAGGACATAACACCGGGGAGCTGTTTTTT.

As regards this clone: Other nucleotide sequences from this sample produce the same CDR3. The DNA of the CDR3 is TGTGCCAGCAGTTACCGACAAGCCTACGAGCAGTACTTC. It encodes CASSYRQAYEQYF. The V call is TRBV6-5, the J call TRBJ2-7; D is unclear. V lost 2 bases and J 2 bases, leaving 7 bases between the germline ends. The CDR3 runs 13 residues. The germline V gene has CDR1 MNHEY and CDR2 SVGAGI.

The J gene is TRBJ2-7, the V gene TRBV5-1, with 8 bases fitting TRBD1. From germline, CDR1 is SGHRS and CDR2 YFSETQ. V lost 6 bases to trimming and J lost 0 bases; unmatched junction nucleotides: 5. The CDR3 covers 14 residues. The CDR3 region has the DNA TGCGCCAGCAACAGGACAGGGTTCTCCTACGAGCAGTACTTC. It codes for CASNRTGFSYEQYF. The full variable domain, with the rest looked up from reference TRBV5-1 and TRBJ2-7, is KAGVTQTPRYLIKTRGQQVTLSCSPISGHRSVSWYQQTPGQGLQFLFEYFSETQRNKGNFPGRFSGRQFSNSRSEMNVSTLELGDSALYLCASNRTGFSYEQYFGPGTRLTVT.

The chain uses TRBV5-1 and TRBJ1-1; D gene ambiguous. Deletions cut 0 bases from V and 4 bases from J, with 7 bases between. Germline loops: CDR1 SGHRS, CDR2 YFSETQ. The CDR3 extends over 13 amino acids. The CDR3 DNA follows: TGCGCCAGCAGCTTGGGGGCGGGCACTGAAGCTTTCTTT. Protein sequence: CASSLGAGTEAFF.

The genes are TRBV12-5 and TRBJ2-7; 13 positions agree with TRBD2. The J segment lost 6 bases and the V segment lost 5 bases, leaving 13 bases of the junction unmatched. Germline V gives CDR1 LGHNT, CDR2 FRNRAP. This CDR3 region has 17 residues. As DNA, the CDR3 is TGTGCTAGTGGTACCCAACGAGGGGGACTAGCGGGGCTCGAGCAGTACTTC. Protein sequence: CASGTQRGGLAGLEQYF.

The chain is built from TRBV24-1 and TRBJ2-1; D perhaps matches TRBD1 (8 bases). Germline values: CDR1 KGHDR, CDR2 SFDVKD. This CDR3 comprises 18 residues. Trimming shortened V by 3 bases and J by 1 base, and 18 bases separated the two germline ends. The CDR3: CATSDSPGQGGSYNEQFF. The CDR3 DNA is TGTGCCACCAGTGATAGCCCCGGACAGGGAGGGTCCTACAATGAGCAGTTCTTC.

The chain couples TRBV9 to TRBJ1-1; tentatively, D is TRBD1 (5 bases). CDR1 is SGDLS and CDR2 is YYNGEE in the germline V gene. The CDR3 length is 14 residues. Trimming took 1 base from V and 4 from J, leaving 11 bases between them. The CDR3 coding sequence is TGTGCCAGCAGCGTAACGGGAGGGGCCACTGAAGCTTTCTTT. Its translation: CASSVTGGATEAFF.

CDR3 protein: CASSSRTSGVFGDEQFF. The CDR3 DNA sequence: TGTGCCAGCAGCTCCCGGACTAGCGGGGTCTTTGGCGATGAGCAGTTCTTC. V is TRBV11-3 and J is TRBJ2-1, with TRBD2 matching 12 bases. The junction had 12 bases not matched to a gene; V was cut back by 4 bases and J by 8 bases. The CDR3 length is 17 residues. Germline CDR1 SGHNT, CDR2 YENEEA.

This clone was recorded only once. J is TRBJ2-3 and V is TRBV5-6; 9 bases line up with TRBD2. V dropped 4 bases and J dropped 1; count of bases not matched to a gene: 4. The CDR3 runs 15 residues. CDR1 and CDR2 (germline): SGHDT, YYEEEE. CDR3 protein: CASSVLAGRTDTQYF. The CDR3 DNA sequence: TGTGCCAGCAGCGTACTAGCGGGCCGCACAGATACGCAGTATTTT.

The chain employs TRBV6-5 and TRBJ1-5, with unresolved D. The CDR3 is 12 residues long. Deletions cut 7 bases from V and 2 bases from J, with 6 bases between. Germline V gene lookup returns CDR1 MNHEY and CDR2 SVGAGI. CDR3 DNA sequence: TGTGCCAGCACAGTGGGCAATCAGCCCCAGCATTTT. Residues: CASTVGNQPQHF.

The chain has TRBV2 and TRBJ1-6; TRBD1 is a possible D gene (6 bases). From germline, CDR1 is SNHLY and CDR2 FYNNEI. With 6 bases removed from V and 10 bases from J, the gap between germline ends came to 16 bases. This CDR3 has 14 residues. CDR3 DNA sequence: TGTGCCAGCAGCGAGGACAGATTCGGGTCACCCCTCCACTTT. Its translation: CASSEDRFGSPLHF.

This clone was picked up a small number of times. The CDR3 loop reads CASGLGRENSPLHF. In DNA, the CDR3 is TGTGCTAGTGGTTTGGGACGGGAGAATTCACCCCTCCACTTT. The chain combines TRBV12-5 with TRBJ1-6; no reliable D call. CDR1 is LGHNT and CDR2 is FRNRAP in the germline V gene. This CDR3 spans 14 amino acids. V was clipped by 1 base and J by 7 bases, with 8 bases between them.

This clone appeared once. CDR3 amino acids: CASSGRTGVLGKLFF. The CDR3 coding sequence is TGTGCCAGCAGCGGAAGGACAGGGGTATTGGGCAAACTGTTTTTT. The chain is built from TRBV14 and TRBJ1-4; 9 positions agree with TRBD1. The germline V gene encodes CDR1 SGHDN and CDR2 FVKESK. V gave up 5 bases and J gave up 11 bases; unmatched junction bases: 12. The CDR3 has 15 residues.

The chain combines TRBV20-1 with TRBJ2-5, with TRBD2 identical over 8 bases. V was pared by 3 bases and J by 0 bases, with 6 bases of the junction left unmatched. CDR3 size: 15 residues. CDR1 and CDR2 from the germline V gene are DFQATT and SNEGSKA (reference sequence). The chain's CDR3 is CSASSGGGYQETQYF. For the CDR3, the DNA is TGCAGTGCTAGTTCGGGCGGGGGGTACCAAGAGACCCAGTACTTC.

This rearrangement joins TRBV9 to TRBJ1-2; 8 bases map to TRBD1. In germline, CDR1 is SGDLS, CDR2 YYNGEE. V was pared by 1 base and J by 1 base, with 6 bases of the junction left unmatched. The CDR3 contains 16 residues. The CDR3 region is CASSVRGQVLNYGYTF. For the CDR3, the DNA is TGTGCCAGCAGCGTAAGGGGACAGGTCCTTAACTATGGCTACACCTTC.

This chain joins TRBV12-3 or TRBV12-4 and TRBJ2-3, with 10 bases fitting TRBD1. This CDR3 is built from 11 residues. J gave up 13 bases and V 6 bases, and 4 bases lay outside the gene matches. The CDR3 reads CASRRQGAKYF. The CDR3 nucleotides read TGTGCCAGCAGGAGACAGGGGGCGAAGTATTTT.

This chain joins TRBV7-9 and TRBJ1-6; no clear D. Germline assignment: CDR1 SEHNR and CDR2 FQNEAQ (reference sequence). This CDR3 comprises 15 residues. The V gene lost 7 bases and the J gene lost 7 bases, with 17 bases spanning the gap. The CDR3 DNA reads as TGTGCCAGCACCCCCCCGGGGTCCCGAAATTCACCCCTCCACTTT. Its translation is CASTPPGSRNSPLHF.